These T cell receptor beta chains were read from a single sample in a study of CD8+CD57+ T cells in acquired aplastic anemia. Each CDR3 protein gets one entry after TCRdb re-called the reads with MiXCR. There are 150,000 to 200,000 distinct CDR3 sequences in the sample; roughly two thirds occur only once, and 35% to 50% lies in the top ten. Sequencing used sorted CD4+, CD8+, or CD8+CD57+ T cells (not recorded which) from PBMCs. These receptors were collected from a human donor with aplastic anemia. Each CDR3 is given with its conserved first and last residue. A D gene is named only where the DNA matches it firmly. Clone size is shown for a subset of rows, as once, few, many or a class of expanded clone.

D gene: NA
J gene: TRBJ1-5
clone size: once
V gene: TRBV20-1
CDR3 DNA: TGCAGTGCTCTGCAGGAGTTGGGTCAGCCCCAGCATTTT
CDR3 protein: CSALQELGQPQHF

D gene: NA
J gene: TRBJ1-6
clone size: NA
V gene: TRBV15
CDR3 DNA: TGTGCCACCAGCAGAGATAGGACTCTTAATTCACCCCTCCACTTT
CDR3 protein: CATSRDRTLNSPLHF

D gene: NA
J gene: TRBJ1-5
clone size: NA
V gene: TRBV10-3
CDR3 DNA: TGTGCCATCAGTGGTAACAATCAGCCCCAGCATTTT
CDR3 protein: CAISGNNQPQHF

D gene: NA
J gene: TRBJ2-7
clone size: NA
V gene: TRBV4-1
CDR3 DNA: TGCGCCAGCAGCCAGGCGGGACCAGGGTACGAGCAGTACTTC
CDR3 protein: CASSQAGPGYEQYF

D gene: TRBD1
J gene: TRBJ2-1
clone size: NA
V gene: TRBV7-3
CDR3 DNA: TGTGCCAGCAGAAAGGGGGCAGGGGTCGTTGAGCAGTTCTTC
CDR3 protein: CASRKGAGVVEQFF

D gene: NA
J gene: TRBJ2-5
clone size: NA
V gene: TRBV5-4
CDR3 DNA: TGTGCCAGCAGCCCGTTGGGGGAAGAGACCCAGTACTTC
CDR3 protein: CASSPLGEETQYF

D gene: NA
J gene: TRBJ2-7
clone size: few
V gene: TRBV20-1
CDR3 DNA: TGCAGTGCTAGTAAGGGGGAGGGCCACGAGCAGTACTTC
CDR3 protein: CSASKGEGHEQYF

D gene: NA
J gene: TRBJ1-1
clone size: NA
V gene: TRBV5-1
CDR3 DNA: TGCGCCAGCAGCTTGGGTTCACTGATCGGACAAAACACTGAAGCTTTCTTT
CDR3 protein: CASSLGSLIGQNTEAFF

D gene: TRBD1
J gene: TRBJ1-2
clone size: NA
V gene: TRBV28
CDR3 DNA: TGTGCCAGCAGTTTGGCGGGGACAGGGACCTATGGCTACACCTTC
CDR3 protein: CASSLAGTGTYGYTF

D gene: NA
J gene: TRBJ2-7
clone size: NA
V gene: TRBV12-3/TRBV12-4
CDR3 DNA: TGTGCCAGCAGCCATGCCCCCACAGGGAATGAGCAGTACTTC
CDR3 protein: CASSHAPTGNEQYF

D gene: TRBD1
J gene: TRBJ1-1
clone size: NA
V gene: TRBV20-1
CDR3 DNA: TGCAGCGTTGATAGAATGGGGACAGGGCATGAAGCTTTCTTT
CDR3 protein: CSVDRMGTGHEAFF

D gene: NA
J gene: TRBJ2-5
clone size: NA
V gene: TRBV6-5
CDR3 DNA: TGTGCCAGCAGTCCCCCCTCGGAGACCCAGTACTTC
CDR3 protein: CASSPPSETQYF

D gene: NA
J gene: TRBJ1-1
clone size: few
V gene: TRBV7-3
CDR3 DNA: TGTGCCAGCAGCTTACGGGGCAACATGAACACTGAAGCTTTCTTT
CDR3 protein: CASSLRGNMNTEAFF

D gene: TRBD2
J gene: TRBJ2-5
clone size: NA
V gene: TRBV7-9
CDR3 DNA: TGTGCCGGCAGCTTAGGTAGCGGGGGGGCCCGGGAGACCCAGTACTTC
CDR3 protein: CAGSLGSGGARETQYF

D gene: TRBD1
J gene: TRBJ2-7
clone size: NA
V gene: TRBV6-6
CDR3 DNA: TGTGCCAGCAGTTTCCGGGACAGGGACTACGAGCAGTACTTC
CDR3 protein: CASSFRDRDYEQYF

D gene: NA
J gene: TRBJ1-1
clone size: once
V gene: TRBV12-3/TRBV12-4
CDR3 DNA: TGTGCCAGCGGAATAACCGGACTGCCGAACACTGAAGCTTTCTTT
CDR3 protein: CASGITGLPNTEAFF

D gene: NA
J gene: TRBJ2-2
clone size: NA
V gene: TRBV24-1
CDR3 DNA: TGTGCCACCCGGGGGCCGGGGGACACCGGGGGACTGTTTTTT
CDR3 protein: CATRGPGDTGGLFF

D gene: NA
J gene: TRBJ2-3
clone size: NA
V gene: TRBV5-1
CDR3 DNA: TGCGCCAGCAGCTTGCAGTCTCTCCTCACAGATACGCAGTATTTT
CDR3 protein: CASSLQSLLTDTQYF

D gene: NA
J gene: TRBJ1-6
clone size: NA
V gene: TRBV15
CDR3 DNA: TGTGCCACCAGCAGAGTGGGTAGATACAATTCACCCCTCCACTTT
CDR3 protein: CATSRVGRYNSPLHF

D gene: TRBD1
J gene: TRBJ1-1
clone size: NA
V gene: TRBV20-1
CDR3 DNA: TGCAGTACCTCTTTAGTAACCGGGACAGGGAACACTGAAGCTTTCTTT
CDR3 protein: CSTSLVTGTGNTEAFF

D gene: NA
J gene: TRBJ1-2
clone size: NA
V gene: TRBV10-3
CDR3 DNA: TGTGCCATCAGTCTAATGCAGGGAGGTGGCTACACCTTC
CDR3 protein: CAISLMQGGGYTF

D gene: TRBD2
J gene: TRBJ2-7
clone size: NA
V gene: TRBV2
CDR3 DNA: TGTGCCAGCAGTGAAGGCGAGCGGGAGACCTACGAGCAGTACTTC
CDR3 protein: CASSEGERETYEQYF

D gene: TRBD2
J gene: TRBJ2-7
clone size: few
V gene: TRBV2
CDR3 DNA: TGTGCCAGCAGACTAGCGAGCTACGAGCAGTACTTC
CDR3 protein: CASRLASYEQYF

D gene: NA
J gene: TRBJ2-2
clone size: few
V gene: TRBV10-1
CDR3 DNA: TGCGCCAGCTCGATGGGGCAGGACCCCGGGGAGCTGTTTTTT
CDR3 protein: CASSMGQDPGELFF

D gene: NA
J gene: TRBJ2-3
clone size: many
V gene: TRBV14
CDR3 DNA: TGTGCCAGCAGCCAAACTCACACAGATACGCAGTATTTT
CDR3 protein: CASSQTHTDTQYF

D gene: NA
J gene: TRBJ2-2
clone size: once
V gene: TRBV6-1
CDR3 DNA: TGTGCCAGGGGAAAGGTCGGGGAGCTGTTTTTT
CDR3 protein: CARGKVGELFF

D gene: TRBD1
J gene: TRBJ2-5
clone size: NA
V gene: TRBV12-3/TRBV12-4
CDR3 DNA: TGTGCCAGCAGGGACAGGGGACAGCGAGAGACCCAGTACTTC
CDR3 protein: CASRDRGQRETQYF

D gene: NA
J gene: TRBJ2-1
clone size: NA
V gene: TRBV7-8
CDR3 DNA: TGTGCCAGCAGCTTAGCTGGGAGCTCCTACAATGAGCAGTTCTTC
CDR3 protein: CASSLAGSSYNEQFF

D gene: NA
J gene: TRBJ2-4
clone size: once
V gene: TRBV19
CDR3 DNA: TGTGCCAGTAGTATAGGACAGAGAGACAATCAGTACTTC
CDR3 protein: CASSIGQRDNQYF

D gene: NA
J gene: TRBJ2-7
clone size: NA
V gene: TRBV14
CDR3 DNA: TGTGCCAGCAGCCAAGATGGTGGGATCTACGAGCAGTACTTC
CDR3 protein: CASSQDGGIYEQYF